Following are 25 T cell receptor beta chains from one sample sequenced in a study of control samples from healthy donors and cancer patients. Here immunoSEQ multiplex PCR was the method, and the copy in TCRdb shows in-frame clones only, minus some. The data show approximately 120,000 clones, over 80% seen once. The sample taken for sequencing was PBMCs. The source of these receptors is an elderly man with head and neck cancer.

The chain joins TRBV19 to TRBJ1-2; 8 bases align to TRBD1. This CDR3 comprises 16 residues. The germline V gene encodes CDR1 LNHDA and CDR2 SQIVND (reference sequence). The junction had 20 bases not matched to a gene; V was cut back by 9 bases and J by 8 bases. The CDR3 sequence: CASLNYRDRKKGGYTF. In nucleotides, the CDR3 is TGTGCCAGCCTGAACTACCGGGACAGGAAAAAGGGAGGCTACACCTTC.

A note on this clone: This specimen includes other DNA sequences encoding the same CDR3. This chain joins TRBV18 and TRBJ2-7, with 7 bases aligning to TRBD1. Germline CDR1 KGHSH, CDR2 LQKENI. Trimming cost V 5 bases and J 0 bases; bases outside gene matches: 1. There are 13 residues in the CDR3. CDR3 in DNA: TGTGCCAGCTCAAGGGACAGCTCCTACGAGCAGTACTTC. It encodes CASSRDSSYEQYF.

The J gene is TRBJ1-1, the V gene TRBV3-1 (or the pseudogene TRBV3-2); tentative D call: TRBD1 (5 bases). This CDR3 is 15 amino acids long. Looked up from germline, CDR1 is LGHDT and CDR2 is YNNKEL (reference sequence). With 1 base removed from V and 1 base from J, the gap between germline ends came to 10 bases. The CDR3 sequence: CASSQGDLENTEAFF. The CDR3 bases are TGTGCCAGCAGCCAAGGGGACTTGGAGAACACTGAAGCTTTCTTT.

The rearrangement joins TRBV5-6 to TRBJ2-1, with TRBD2 as a possible D gene (5 bases). Trimming pared 2 bases from V and 5 bases from J, leaving 14 bases between. Germline CDR1 SGHDT, CDR2 YYEEEE. This CDR3 has 15 residues. This chain's CDR3 is CASSFKLAWDNEQFF. Here the CDR3 DNA reads TGTGCCAGCAGCTTCAAGCTAGCATGGGACAATGAGCAGTTCTTC.

The chain combines TRBV5-1 with TRBJ1-3, with a possible D match to TRBD1 (6 bases). Germline V CDR1 and CDR2: SGHRS, YFSETQ. This CDR3 contains 16 residues. With 4 bases removed from V and 0 bases from J, the gap between germline ends came to 14 bases. CDR3 amino acids: CASSTWTASSGNTIYF. The CDR3 DNA reads as TGCGCCAGCAGCACCTGGACAGCTAGCTCTGGAAACACCATATATTTT.

With respect to this clone: Different DNA sequences within this sample yield the same CDR3. This chain joins TRBV18 and TRBJ1-2; no firm D call. The CDR3 sequence is 12 residues long. The V end lost 0 bases, the J end lost 2 bases, and 1 base lay between the germline ends. Germline V gene data show CDR1 as KGHSH and CDR2 as LQKENI. CDR3 in DNA: TGTGCCAGCTCACCACCAAACTATGGCTACACCTTC. This codes for CASSPPNYGYTF.

The chain uses TRBV6-6 and TRBJ2-3, with D unresolved. CDR1 and CDR2 (germline): MNHNY, SVGAGI (reference sequence). The CDR3 is made up of 11 amino acids. V lost 6 bases and J lost 6, with 7 bases in between. As DNA, the CDR3 is TGTGCCAGCAGGATACGGGATACGCAGTATTTT. It encodes CASRIRDTQYF.

The chain couples TRBV5-4 to TRBJ1-2, with 7 bases aligning to TRBD1. The CDR3 sequence is 15 residues long. Germline V gene data show CDR1 as SGHNT and CDR2 as YYREEE (reference sequence). With 4 bases clipped from V and 8 bases from J, the junction kept 14 bases outside the gene matches. The CDR3 region has the DNA TGTGCCAGCAGCCGGATAGTTGGACAGGCGAGGGGCTACACCTTC. Protein product: CASSRIVGQARGYTF.

This chain joins TRBV27 and TRBJ2-4; 8 bases map to TRBD1. Germline V gene lookup returns CDR1 MNHEY and CDR2 SMNVEV (reference sequence). The CDR3 totals 18 residues. With 5 bases clipped from V and 6 bases from J, the junction kept 18 bases outside the gene matches. The CDR3 nucleotides are TGTGCCAGCAGTCAGAGCCGGACAGGGTATACAACCAGAAACATTCAGTACTTC. It specifies CASSQSRTGYTTRNIQYF.

V usage is TRBV6-5 and J usage is TRBJ1-1; D is possibly TRBD1 (5 bases). The CDR3 loop spans 13 amino acids. Trimming pared 8 bases from V and 1 base from J, leaving 11 bases between. Germline V CDR1 and CDR2: MNHEY, SVGAGI. The CDR3 bases are TGTGCCAGCCCTTTGACAGAGAACACTGAAGCTTTCTTT. Protein sequence: CASPLTENTEAFF.

The rearrangement links TRBV4-1 to TRBJ1-3; D is undetermined. With 2 bases removed from V and 4 bases from J, the gap between germline ends came to 15 bases. There are 16 residues in the CDR3. Germline assignment: CDR1 MGHRA and CDR2 YSYEKL. The CDR3 DNA sequence: TGCGCCAGCAGCCAACGCCAGGCGCGAGGAGGAAACACCATATATTTT. Protein: CASSQRQARGGNTIYF.

V gene TRBV7-2 combines with J gene TRBJ2-7; unclear D gene. The CDR3 has 15 residues. The V end was cut by 4 bases, the J end by 0 bases, with 13 bases between. Germline CDR1 is SGHTA and CDR2 is FQGNSA. Here the CDR3 reads CASSYRRSSSYEQYF. The CDR3 coding sequence is TGTGCCAGCAGCTATCGGCGTAGTTCCTCCTACGAGCAGTACTTC.

The CDR3 nucleotides are TGTGCCACCAGTGATGGGACCGGGCCCCAGCATTTT. Residues: CATSDGTGPQHF. The rearrangement uses TRBV24-1 and TRBJ1-5, with D possibly being TRBD1 (5 bases). Trimming removed 3 bases from V and 9 bases from J, with 8 bases in between. Germline V gene lookup returns CDR1 KGHDR and CDR2 SFDVKD. CDR3 length equals 12 residues.

V gene TRBV19 combines with J gene TRBJ1-4; 9 bases line up with TRBD1. Germline CDR1 and CDR2: LNHDA and SQIVND (reference sequence). Trimming at V came to 7 bases and at J to 13 bases, leaving 13 bases not matched to a gene. CDR3 length equals 14 residues. In DNA, the CDR3 is TGTGCCAGTACAAGAACAGGGGGCGCGTCTCCACTGTTTTTT. Translation gives CASTRTGGASPLFF.

The chain employs TRBV6-1 and TRBJ1-5, with a weak D call TRBD1 (5 bases). The CDR3 loop spans 14 amino acids. Trimming stripped 1 base from V and 5 bases from J, with 9 bases between. The germline V gene has CDR1 MNHNS and CDR2 SASEGT. CDR3: CASSEGGVHQPQHF. CDR3 coding DNA: TGTGCCAGCAGTGAAGGGGGGGTGCATCAGCCCCAGCATTTT.

A single count supports this clone. J is TRBJ1-5 and V is TRBV6-2 or TRBV6-3; unclear D gene. The CDR3 contains 13 residues. V shed 6 bases and J shed 4 bases, with 10 bases lying between them. The germline V gene has CDR1 MNHEY and CDR2 SVGEGT. DNA for the CDR3: TGTGCCAGCAGCCCTGTGGGTAATCAGCCCCAGCATTTT. Its protein product is CASSPVGNQPQHF.

The chain is built from TRBV12-3 or TRBV12-4 and TRBJ1-2, with no clear D. Trimming pared 3 bases from V and 1 base from J, leaving 6 bases between. The CDR3 totals 13 residues. DNA for the CDR3: TGTGCCAGCAGTTTTGGAGATAACTATGGCTACACCTTC. This translates into CASSFGDNYGYTF.

V usage is TRBV11-2 and J usage is TRBJ2-5; D remains ambiguous. The CDR3 runs to 16 residues. The germline V and J ends were trimmed by 1 base and 2 bases, with 14 bases remaining between them. Germline V gene lookup returns CDR1 SGHAT and CDR2 FQNNGV. CDR3 loop: CASSLVGGPPQETQYF. CDR3 bases: TGTGCCAGCAGCTTAGTTGGTGGGCCCCCACAAGAGACCCAGTACTTC. The full variable domain, its missing parts supplied by reference TRBV11-2 and TRBJ2-5, is EAGVAQSPRYKIIEKRQSVAFWCNPISGHATLYWYQQILGQGPKLLIQFQNNGVVDDSQLPKDRFSAERLKGVDSTLKIQPAKLEDSAVYLCASSLVGGPPQETQYFGPGTRLLVL.

The chain combines TRBV5-1 with TRBJ1-4; D is perhaps TRBD1 (5 bases). CDR1 SGHRS and CDR2 YFSETQ come from the germline V gene. CDR3 size: 15 residues. V dropped 1 base and J dropped 5 bases, with 12 bases sitting between them. CDR3 DNA sequence: TGCGCCAGCAGCTTGATTGGGGGAAGAAATGAAAAACTGTTTTTT. This sequence encodes CASSLIGGRNEKLFF.

The genes are TRBV3-1 (or the pseudogene TRBV3-2) and TRBJ2-7, with D perhaps TRBD1 (5 bases). Deletions cut 0 bases from V and 5 bases from J, with 11 bases between. In germline, CDR1 is LGHDT, CDR2 YNNKEL (reference sequence). CDR3 length equals 14 residues. CDR3 sequence (DNA): TGTGCCAGCAGCCAAGATGGGGCTAATAACGAGCAGTACTTC. As protein: CASSQDGANNEQYF.

J is TRBJ1-1 and V is TRBV10-1; no clear D gene. The CDR3 has 13 amino acids. Germline V gene sequence: CDR1 WNHNN, CDR2 SYGVQD (reference sequence). The V gene lost 2 bases and the J gene lost 5 bases, with 9 bases spanning the gap. CDR3 loop: CASSEIPGTEAFF. In nucleotides, the CDR3 is TGCGCCAGCAGTGAGATCCCGGGGACTGAAGCTTTCTTT.

The chain recombines TRBV30 with TRBJ1-6; D not certain. V shed 2 bases and J shed 5 bases, with 13 bases lying between them. The germline V gene encodes CDR1 GTSNPN and CDR2 SVGIG (reference sequence). The CDR3 loop spans 15 amino acids. The CDR3 loop is CAWSTRNWNNSPLHF. The DNA for the CDR3 is TGTGCCTGGAGTACCCGCAATTGGAATAATTCACCCCTCCACTTT.

The genes are TRBV10-1 and TRBJ1-1; D remains ambiguous. This CDR3 region has 13 residues. Trimming removed 7 bases from V and 3 bases from J, with 12 bases in between. Germline CDR1 and CDR2: WNHNN and SYGVQD (reference sequence). The CDR3: CASTPRLDTEAFF. In DNA, the CDR3 is TGCGCCAGCACGCCGAGGTTGGACACTGAAGCTTTCTTT.

The chain joins TRBV4-3 to TRBJ1-1; a weak D match, TRBD1 (6 bases). This CDR3 has 15 amino acids. Germline V gene data show CDR1 as LGHNA and CDR2 as YSLEER. V was cut by 0 bases and J by 2 bases, with 10 bases left in between. In DNA form, the CDR3 reads TGCGCCAGCAGCCAAGATCACAGGGTTAACACTGAAGCTTTCTTT. Translating gives CASSQDHRVNTEAFF.

The chain employs TRBV7-2 and TRBJ2-3, with 14 bases lining up with TRBD2. The germline V gene encodes CDR1 SGHTA and CDR2 FQGNSA. J was trimmed by 5 bases and V by 4 bases; bases with no gene match: 2. This CDR3 has 15 residues. CDR3 sequence: CASSSTSGGGDTQYF. In DNA form, the CDR3 reads TGTGCCAGCAGCTCGACTAGCGGGGGGGGAGATACGCAGTATTTT.